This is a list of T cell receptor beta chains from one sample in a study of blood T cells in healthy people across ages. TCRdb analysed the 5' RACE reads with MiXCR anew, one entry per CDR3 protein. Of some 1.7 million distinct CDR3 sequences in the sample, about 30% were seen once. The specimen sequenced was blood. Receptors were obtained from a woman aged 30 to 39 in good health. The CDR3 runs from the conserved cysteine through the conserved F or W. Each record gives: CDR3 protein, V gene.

cdr3_aa: CASRRRNLNTGELFF
v_call: TRBV12-3/TRBV12-4

cdr3_aa: CASSLRTGRSTDTQYF
v_call: TRBV7-6

cdr3_aa: CASSEQYRYGYTF
v_call: TRBV12-3/TRBV12-4

cdr3_aa: CASQQGAAEAFF
v_call: TRBV28

cdr3_aa: CASLTRGALKASDTQYF
v_call: TRBV9

cdr3_aa: CASSPFPQGIIYEQYF
v_call: TRBV16

cdr3_aa: CASSQGTSGGPQNIQYF
v_call: TRBV4-2

cdr3_aa: CASSYSSQTMNTEAFF
v_call: TRBV6-5

cdr3_aa: CASPPLRAFF
v_call: TRBV12-3/TRBV12-4

cdr3_aa: CSARYGGSSYEQYF
v_call: TRBV20-1

cdr3_aa: CASSEYGKQGNGYTF
v_call: TRBV25-1

cdr3_aa: CASSPLPVASGGPETQYF
v_call: TRBV9

cdr3_aa: CACSFRDRGSEQYF
v_call: TRBV7-9

cdr3_aa: CASSRNRGYLPLHF
v_call: TRBV12-3/TRBV12-4

cdr3_aa: CASSLYKTSVSYEQYF
v_call: TRBV6-2/TRBV6-3

cdr3_aa: CSATPGLAGGPRETQYF
v_call: TRBV20-1

cdr3_aa: CASSQTDGGHSGYTF
v_call: TRBV3-1

cdr3_aa: CSMSISGGAYEQFF
v_call: TRBV29-1

cdr3_aa: CASGLLSGTDTQYF
v_call: TRBV12-5

cdr3_aa: CSVERGPDRNQPQHF
v_call: TRBV29-1

cdr3_aa: CASSLRSGGGNEQFF
v_call: TRBV28

cdr3_aa: CASSVDGGAGELFF
v_call: TRBV9

cdr3_aa: CASSPHSGSYSHEQYF
v_call: TRBV6-2/TRBV6-3

cdr3_aa: CASSLIGDTYNEQFF
v_call: TRBV5-6

cdr3_aa: CASKPSALETQYF
v_call: TRBV11-2

cdr3_aa: CSASVWDRGPYEQYF
v_call: TRBV20-1

cdr3_aa: CASSLGYWGSNQPQHF
v_call: TRBV5-1

cdr3_aa: CASSDRVAGGASEQFF
v_call: TRBV2

cdr3_aa: CASSPRGTSPDERYF
v_call: TRBV14

cdr3_aa: CASSLSGTGSYEQYF
v_call: TRBV7-9

cdr3_aa: CASSPPGQLHEQFF
v_call: TRBV18

cdr3_aa: CASGSVQETQYF
v_call: TRBV6-2/TRBV6-3

cdr3_aa: CSVAGTANQPQHF
v_call: TRBV29-1

cdr3_aa: CASSVGEWGTHEQYF
v_call: TRBV10-1

cdr3_aa: CASSQESGGSSTDTQYF
v_call: TRBV4-3

cdr3_aa: CSAYPQVAGNTIYF
v_call: TRBV20-1

cdr3_aa: CSAWNGGSYGYTF
v_call: TRBV29-1

cdr3_aa: CASSPGGFGQETQYF
v_call: TRBV5-1

cdr3_aa: CATSAVFSGPGAHEQYF
v_call: TRBV15

cdr3_aa: CAWSVGWDLTNEQFF
v_call: TRBV30

cdr3_aa: CASSPGTVSGWETQYF
v_call: TRBV11-2

cdr3_aa: CSVGRQGFLDTQYF
v_call: TRBV29-1

cdr3_aa: CASLSEVAGLTDTQYF
v_call: TRBV2

cdr3_aa: CAWSGPGLANTGELFF
v_call: TRBV30

cdr3_aa: CASSRRLRPMNTEAFF
v_call: TRBV7-2

cdr3_aa: CASSVVGGGADTQYF
v_call: TRBV9

cdr3_aa: CSARGQYGYTF
v_call: TRBV20-1

cdr3_aa: CASSLEVMGTEAFF
v_call: TRBV7-8

cdr3_aa: CASSEVTGRGLVAKNIQYF
v_call: TRBV25-1